Shown below are 27 T cell receptor beta chains from a single sample sequenced in a study of blood T cell repertoires in COVID-19. Data came from immunoSEQ multiplex PCR; TCRdb stores just in-frame clones and leaves some out. Here the sample spans 150,000 to 200,000 clones, about 70% being singletons. Sequenced: peripheral blood. These receptors were taken from a woman in her 50s with active or convalescent COVID-19.

This chain joins TRBV2 and TRBJ2-1; 13 bases align to TRBD2. The CDR3 is 19 residues long. CDR1 and CDR2 (germline): SNHLY, FYNNEI. V lost 6 bases to trimming and J lost 5 bases; unmatched junction nucleotides: 16. The CDR3 bases are TGTGCCAGCAGACCGGGACAGGGCAAGACTAGCGGGGGGAACAATGAGCAGTTCTTC. This translates into CASRPGQGKTSGGNNEQFF.

This rearrangement joins TRBV4-1 to TRBJ2-2, with a possible D match to TRBD1 (5 bases). Trimming removed 0 bases at V and 3 bases at J, with 14 bases between. CDR1 and CDR2 (germline): MGHRA, YSYEKL. The length of the CDR3 is 17 residues. CDR3 DNA: TGCGCCAGCAGCCAAGATCTGCCAGGGCTGGACACCGGGGAGCTGTTTTTT. Translation: CASSQDLPGLDTGELFF.

On this clone itself: A much bigger clone sits one base away, suggesting this may be a read error. The chain couples TRBV7-2 to TRBJ2-3; 7 bases are shared with TRBD1. The V segment lost 1 base and the J segment 5 bases; nucleotides outside the gene matches: 6. CDR1 is SGHTA, CDR2 FQGNSA, per germline. The CDR3 is 15 residues long. CDR3 sequence reads: CASSLVQGPQDTQYF. In DNA, the CDR3 is TGTGCCAGCAGCTTAGTACAGGGGCCCCAAGATACGCAGTATTTT. The whole variable domain, filled in from reference TRBV7-2 and TRBJ2-3, reads GAGVSQSPSNKVTEKGKDVELRCDPISGHTALYWYRQSLGQGLEFLIYFQGNSAPDKSGLPSDRFSAERTGGSVSTLTIQRTQQEDSAVYLCASSLVQGPQDTQYFGPGTRLTVL.

The V and J genes are TRBV5-1 and TRBJ1-2; 8 bases line up with TRBD1. This CDR3 is 15 amino acids long. CDR1 is SGHRS, CDR2 YFSETQ, per germline. Losses at the gene ends were 1 base for V and 2 bases for J; bases not matched to a gene: 4. CDR3 sequence: CASSLSGTGNYGYTF. The DNA for the CDR3 is TGCGCCAGCAGCTTGTCCGGGACAGGAAACTATGGCTACACCTTC.

The chain has TRBV9 and TRBJ1-5; D gene ambiguous. Germline V gene lookup returns CDR1 SGDLS and CDR2 YYNGEE. V lost 4 bases to trimming and J lost 1 base, with 12 bases between them. This CDR3 is built from 15 residues. The DNA of the CDR3 is TGTGCCAGCAGCTCTGGACTCTTGAGCAATCAGCCCCAGCATTTT. Translated: CASSSGLLSNQPQHF.

The chain recombines TRBV30 with TRBJ2-5; 10 nucleotides line up with TRBD2. Losses at the gene ends were 2 bases for V and 5 bases for J; bases not matched to a gene: 5. The CDR3 runs to 14 residues. CDR1 is GTSNPN, CDR2 SVGIG, per germline (reference sequence). CDR3 nucleotide sequence: TGTGCCTGGAGTCCCGGGACTAGCGTTGAGACCCAGTACTTC. It is translated as CAWSPGTSVETQYF.

The rearrangement joins TRBV11-3 to TRBJ2-3; 13 nucleotides line up with TRBD2. The CDR3 loop spans 14 amino acids. V lost 0 bases, J lost 12 bases, and 3 bases stayed unmatched. Per the germline V gene, CDR1 is SGHNT and CDR2 is YENEEA. The CDR3 loop is CASSLELAGGPQYF. The CDR3, as DNA: TGTGCCAGCAGCTTAGAACTAGCGGGGGGGCCCCAGTATTTT.

The V call is TRBV6-6, the J call TRBJ2-5; no clear D gene. Germline V gene sequence: CDR1 MNHNY, CDR2 SVGAGI (reference sequence). The CDR3 is made up of 15 amino acids. V was shortened by 5 bases and J by 0 bases, with 13 bases between the two germline ends. The CDR3: CASSPPLRYQETQYF. CDR3 sequence (DNA): TGTGCCAGCAGTCCCCCCCTACGGTACCAAGAGACCCAGTACTTC.

The CDR3 sequence: CASSVGGTGSLKAFF. The CDR3 DNA sequence: TGTGCCAGCAGCGTAGGGGGGACAGGTTCACTAAAAGCTTTCTTT. The rearrangement links TRBV9 to TRBJ1-1, with 8 bases fitting TRBD1. Germline CDR1 SGDLS, CDR2 YYNGEE. The trim removed 0 bases at V and 9 bases at J, leaving 10 bases unmatched. This CDR3 has 15 residues.

The V and J genes are TRBV18 and TRBJ2-1; TRBD1 might be the D (6 bases). The CDR3 is 13 amino acids. Germline V CDR1 and CDR2: KGHSH, LQKENI. V was trimmed by 3 bases and J by 8 bases, leaving 11 bases between them. The CDR3 sequence: CASSPGAGDEQFF. The CDR3 nucleotides are TGTGCCAGCTCACCCGGGGCAGGGGATGAGCAGTTCTTC.

The chain recombines TRBV7-8 with TRBJ2-3, with 11 bases matching TRBD2. The V and J ends lost 8 bases and 7 bases, in that order; junction bases with no gene match: 8. The CDR3 has 14 residues. The V gene's germline CDR1 is SGHVS and CDR2 FQNEAQ. CDR3 amino acids: CASVTGTSGNTQYF. The CDR3 coding sequence is TGTGCCAGCGTTACCGGGACTAGCGGAAATACGCAGTATTTT.

The gene calls are TRBV6-1 and TRBJ2-7; D not certain. V lost 2 bases and J 9 bases, leaving 11 bases between the germline ends. The CDR3 has 12 amino acids. CDR1 is MNHNS, CDR2 SASEGT, per germline. The CDR3 reads CASSESRVLQYF. CDR3 DNA sequence: TGTGCCAGCAGTGAAAGTCGGGTTCTGCAGTACTTC.

The chain has TRBV25-1 and TRBJ1-1, with D uncertain. Trimming stripped 6 bases from V and 4 bases from J, with 6 bases between. The germline V gene has CDR1 MGHDK and CDR2 SYGVNS. The length of the CDR3 is 11 residues. The CDR3: CASRRGTEAFF. DNA of the CDR3: TGTGCCAGCAGGCGTGGCACTGAAGCTTTCTTT.

Only a few counts were recorded for this clone. The rearrangement joins TRBV6-5 to TRBJ1-5, with 11 bases that match TRBD1. This CDR3 has 15 residues. J was trimmed by 7 bases and V by 6 bases; bases with no gene match: 8. Germline values: CDR1 MNHEY, CDR2 SVGAGI. Here the CDR3 DNA reads TGTGCCAGCAGAACAGGACAGGGGGCTGGGCAGCCCCAGCATTTT. It codes for CASRTGQGAGQPQHF.

The gene calls are TRBV3-1 (or the pseudogene TRBV3-2) and TRBJ1-6, with a weak D call TRBD1 (5 bases). Germline CDR1 is LGHDT and CDR2 is YNNKEL (reference sequence). This CDR3 has 17 amino acids. The ends were cut back, 1 base at V and 6 bases at J, with 16 bases in the middle. The DNA of the CDR3 is TGTGCCAGCAGCCAAGGTGGGGGGACTGGGGGTAATTCACCCCTCCACTTT. Translating it yields CASSQGGGTGGNSPLHF.

This clone was detected only a few times. The rearrangement links TRBV15 to TRBJ2-2; 9 bases match TRBD2. The trim removed 8 bases at V and 9 bases at J, leaving 13 bases unmatched. Germline lookup yields CDR1 LNHNV and CDR2 YYDKDF (reference sequence). The CDR3 contains 15 residues. The CDR3 spells CATGKTGSGSRELFF. In DNA, the CDR3 is TGTGCCACCGGGAAGACGGGTAGCGGGAGCCGGGAGCTGTTTTTT.

The chain is built from TRBV4-2 and TRBJ1-1; D is ambiguous. In germline, CDR1 is LGHNA, CDR2 YNFKEQ. The length of the CDR3 is 13 residues. The ends were cut back, 2 bases at V and 1 base at J, with 5 bases in the middle. The CDR3 sequence is CASSQPRNTEAFF. The CDR3 coding sequence is TGTGCCAGCAGCCAACCCAGGAACACTGAAGCTTTCTTT.

The chain uses TRBV12-5 and TRBJ2-5; 7 nucleotides align to TRBD1. V shed 4 bases and J 4 bases; nucleotides not matched to a gene: 9. The CDR3 length is 15 residues. Germline V lookup: CDR1 LGHNT, CDR2 FRNRAP. The CDR3 region is CASGSYVTGLETQYF. CDR3 nucleotide sequence: TGTGCTAGTGGTTCCTACGTGACAGGGTTAGAGACCCAGTACTTC.

The chain uses TRBV28 and TRBJ2-1, with D uncertain. With 5 bases removed from V and 4 bases from J, the gap between germline ends came to 3 bases. The CDR3 is made up of 11 amino acids. Germline V gene data show CDR1 as MDHEN and CDR2 as SYDVKM. The CDR3 protein is CASSHYNEQFF. The DNA of the CDR3 is TGTGCCAGCAGTCATTACAATGAGCAGTTCTTC.

This clone was seen many times. The chain carries TRBV6-2 or TRBV6-3 and TRBJ2-1; 13 nucleotides agree with TRBD2. The CDR3 is 15 residues long. Germline values: CDR1 MNHEY, CDR2 SVGEGT. V dropped 5 bases and J dropped 6; count of bases not matched to a gene: 4. The CDR3 protein is CASSVGTSGVNEQFF. CDR3 nucleotides: TGTGCCAGCAGTGTAGGGACTAGCGGGGTCAATGAGCAGTTCTTC.

The V and J genes are TRBV30 and TRBJ1-6; D is unclear. CDR3 length: 16 amino acids. V lost 3 bases, J lost 0 bases, and 12 bases lay in between. CDR1 GTSNPN and CDR2 SVGIG come from the germline V gene (reference sequence). In nucleotides, the CDR3 is TGTGCCTGGAGCGCTGCAAAGAGCTCCTATAATTCACCCCTCCACTTT. Amino acid sequence: CAWSAAKSSYNSPLHF.

This clone was recorded a few times. The chain carries TRBV10-3 and TRBJ1-1, with D uncertain. The CDR3 consists of 14 residues. V was pared by 5 bases and J by 8 bases, with 18 bases between. CDR1 ENHRY and CDR2 SYGVKD come from the germline V gene. Here the CDR3 DNA reads TGTGCCATCAGTTCCCCATCTAGCCGCGGGGAAGCTTTCTTT. As protein: CAISSPSSRGEAFF.

This sequence joins TRBV6-5 and TRBJ1-5, with D possibly matching TRBD1 (5 bases). The V end lost 2 bases, the J end lost 6 bases, and 8 bases lay between the germline ends. Germline-derived CDR1 and CDR2 are MNHEY and SVGAGI. CDR3 length equals 13 residues. The CDR3 nucleotides are TGTGCCAGCAGTTACGAAAGGGGTCAGCCCCAGCATTTT. Translating it yields CASSYERGQPQHF.

This sequence joins TRBV7-2 and TRBJ2-5, with D tentatively TRBD2 (5 bases). Germline values: CDR1 SGHTA, CDR2 FQGNSA. The CDR3 is made up of 13 amino acids. Trimming stripped 2 bases from V and 9 bases from J, with 13 bases between. The DNA of the CDR3 is TGTGCCAGCAGCTTATCAAGCGGTAGGGCCCAGTACTTC. It yields the protein CASSLSSGRAQYF.

The chain recombines TRBV12-3 or TRBV12-4 with TRBJ1-2; 7 positions match TRBD1. CDR3 size: 13 residues. Trimming removed 5 bases from V and 7 bases from J; junction bases left unmatched: 7. CDR3 in amino acids: CASSVQGRGGYTF. CDR3 coding DNA: TGTGCCAGCAGTGTACAGGGGCGGGGTGGCTACACCTTC.

The count of this clone is one. The CDR3 DNA is TGTGCCAGCAGCTTCCGACAGGGGGGTACTGAAGCTTTCTTT. This codes for CASSFRQGGTEAFF. The V call is TRBV7-2, the J call TRBJ1-1; 9 bases match TRBD1. Germline loops: CDR1 SGHTA, CDR2 FQGNSA. Trimming cost V 3 bases and J 5 bases; bases outside gene matches: 4. This CDR3 contains 14 residues.

The chain is built from TRBV6-5 and TRBJ1-2; D gene ambiguous. V was pared by 6 bases and J by 3 bases, with 17 bases between. Germline-derived CDR1 and CDR2 are MNHEY and SVGAGI. This CDR3 spans 15 amino acids. CDR3 DNA sequence: TGTGCCAGCAGCAAACCTGGCGGGGATGACTATGGCTACACCTTC. As protein: CASSKPGGDDYGYTF.